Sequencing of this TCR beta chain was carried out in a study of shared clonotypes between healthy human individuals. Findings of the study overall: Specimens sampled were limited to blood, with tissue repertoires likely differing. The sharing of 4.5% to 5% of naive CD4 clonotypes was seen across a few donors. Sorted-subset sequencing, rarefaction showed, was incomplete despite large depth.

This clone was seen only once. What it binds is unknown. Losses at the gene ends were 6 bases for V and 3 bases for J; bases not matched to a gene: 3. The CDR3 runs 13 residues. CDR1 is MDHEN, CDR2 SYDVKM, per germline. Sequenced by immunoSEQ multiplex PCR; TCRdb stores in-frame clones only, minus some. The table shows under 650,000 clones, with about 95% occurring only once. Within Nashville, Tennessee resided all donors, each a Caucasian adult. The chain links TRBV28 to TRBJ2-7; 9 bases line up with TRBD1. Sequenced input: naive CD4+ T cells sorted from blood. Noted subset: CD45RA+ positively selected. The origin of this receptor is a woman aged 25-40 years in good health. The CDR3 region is CASRGQGVYEQYF. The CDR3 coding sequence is TGTGCCAGCAGGGGACAGGGTGTCTACGAGCAGTACTTC.